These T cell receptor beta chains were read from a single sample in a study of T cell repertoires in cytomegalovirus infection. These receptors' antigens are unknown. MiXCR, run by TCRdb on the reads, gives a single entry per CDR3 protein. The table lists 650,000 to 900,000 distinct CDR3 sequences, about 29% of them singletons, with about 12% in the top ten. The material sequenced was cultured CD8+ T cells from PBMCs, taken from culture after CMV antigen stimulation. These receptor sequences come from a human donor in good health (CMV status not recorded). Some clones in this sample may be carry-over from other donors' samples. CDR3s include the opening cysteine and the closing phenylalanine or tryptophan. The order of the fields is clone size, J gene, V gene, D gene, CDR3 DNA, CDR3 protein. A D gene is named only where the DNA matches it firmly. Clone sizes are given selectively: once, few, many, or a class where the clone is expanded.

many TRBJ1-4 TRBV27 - TGTGCCAGCAGCCCCGGGGTCTACGAAAAACTGTTTTTT CASSPGVYEKLFF
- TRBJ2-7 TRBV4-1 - TGCGCCAGCAGCCGAGAGACAGGTAGCTCCTACGAGCAGTACTTC CASSRETGSSYEQYF
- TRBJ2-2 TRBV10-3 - TGTGCCATCTTGACACGGACCACCGGGGAGCTGTTTTTT CAILTRTTGELFF
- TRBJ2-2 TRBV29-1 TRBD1 TGCAGCGTTGAGGGGGACAGGGGGCTTCCCGGGGAGCTGTTTTTT CSVEGDRGLPGELFF
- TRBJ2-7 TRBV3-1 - TGTGCCAGCAGCCATGGGGACGGAACCTACGAGCAGTACTTC CASSHGDGTYEQYF
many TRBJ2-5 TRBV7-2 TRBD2 TGTGCCAGCAGCTTAGCCGGGGGGGTCGCCGCCGGAGAGACCCAGTACTTC CASSLAGGVAAGETQYF
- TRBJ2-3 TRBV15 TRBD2 TGTGCCACCAGCAGACCCTCGAGCGGACTAGCGGGCACAGATACGCAGTATTTT CATSRPSSGLAGTDTQYF
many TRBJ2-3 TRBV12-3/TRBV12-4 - TGTGCCAGCAGTTTAGACGGAGGCACAGATACGCAGTATTTT CASSLDGGTDTQYF
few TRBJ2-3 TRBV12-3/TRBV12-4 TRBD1 TGTGCCAGCAGTCTTCCTAGGGGGCATCGGACAGATACGCAGTATTTT CASSLPRGHRTDTQYF
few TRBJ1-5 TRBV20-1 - TGCAGTGCTAGGAACAGGGAAAGGGGCAATCAGCCCCAGCATTTT CSARNRERGNQPQHF